These 25 T cell receptor beta chains were sequenced from one sample in a study of spatial heterogeneity in lung cancer. Their target antigens are unknown. As to time point: sample taken at primary tumor resection. Using its own MiXCR run on the 5' RACE reads, TCRdb lists one record per CDR3 protein. The repertoire has around 15,000 distinct CDR3 sequences, 6.5% to 8% of them found once; the top ten carry about 20%. Study findings and constraints: Tumors with more nonsynonymous mutations had more expanded intratumoral alpha and beta TCRs.

This specimen consisted of lung tumor tissue, obtained at surgery. The receptors stem from a female donor with early-stage non-small cell lung cancer.

At least ten counts were recorded for this clonotype. This beta chain lies outside the target of a library built for alpha chains; its clone size means little. This sequence joins TRBV2 and TRBJ2-7, with TRBD1 matching 9 bases. The trim removed 2 bases at V and 7 bases at J, leaving 12 bases unmatched. Germline CDR1 reads SNHLY; CDR2 reads FYNNEI. The CDR3 is 16 amino acids. The CDR3 loop is CASSEPGTGPSKEQYF. For the CDR3, the DNA is TGTGCCAGCAGTGAACCAGGGACAGGGCCTTCGAAGGAGCAGTACTTC.

This clonotype was found many times. Because this beta chain is a stray read in a library intended to capture alpha chains, its abundance should not be given much weight. J is TRBJ2-2 and V is TRBV9; TRBD1 aligns across 9 bases. CDR1 is SGDLS, CDR2 YYNGEE, per germline. This CDR3 has 15 amino acids. The ends lost 2 bases at V and 7 bases at J; junction bases unmatched: 6. In DNA form, the CDR3 reads TGTGCCAGCAGCGTTACAGGGGGCATGGACGGGGAGCTGTTTTTT. It translates to CASSVTGGMDGELFF.

This clonotype appeared many times. Because the library targeted alpha chains, this beta chain is an off-target read whose size means little. The CDR3 spells CASSQGGTEAFF. CDR3 coding DNA: TGTGCCAGCAGCCAGGGTGGCACTGAAGCTTTCTTT. The chain recombines TRBV7-2 with TRBJ1-1; tentative D call: TRBD1 (5 bases). V lost 5 bases, J lost 4 bases, and 8 bases lay in between. CDR1 SGHTA and CDR2 FQGNSA come from the germline V gene. This CDR3 spans 12 amino acids.

This clonotype is labeled as medium-sized. This beta chain came through as a stray read in a library set up for alpha chains, and its size says little. The chain joins TRBV6-4 to TRBJ2-3; the match to TRBD2 covers 14 bases. The CDR3 sequence is 15 residues long. Trimming took 4 bases from V and 5 from J; bases not matched to a gene: 2. The germline V gene encodes CDR1 MRHNA and CDR2 SNTAGT. CDR3 protein: CASSGLAGGLDTQYF. The CDR3 DNA is TGTGCCAGCAGTGGACTAGCGGGGGGGCTAGATACGCAGTATTTT.

This clonotype was recorded at least ten times. This beta chain turned up in a library designed for alpha chains; as an off-target read, its abundance says little. This chain connects TRBV28 to TRBJ1-1; maybe TRBD1 (5 bases). The CDR3 consists of 11 residues. V was pared by 3 bases and J by 13 bases, with 12 bases between. From germline, CDR1 is MDHEN and CDR2 SYDVKM. CDR3 amino acids: CASSLGQQDFF. CDR3 DNA: TGTGCCAGCAGTTTGGGGCAACAGGATTTCTTT.

By share, this clonotype counts as medium-sized (0.01 to 0.1%). In a library made to pick up alpha chains, this beta chain is a stray read with a size that means little. The rearrangement links TRBV5-1 to TRBJ1-2; D gene unclear. With 0 bases removed from V and 1 base from J, the gap between germline ends came to 7 bases. Germline-derived CDR1 and CDR2 are SGHRS and YFSETQ. The CDR3 is made up of 14 amino acids. The CDR3 loop is CASSLESVNYGYTF. CDR3 nucleotides: TGCGCCAGCAGCTTGGAATCCGTTAACTATGGCTACACCTTC.

By share of the sample, this clonotype is medium-sized. Because this beta chain is a stray read in a library intended to capture alpha chains, its abundance should not be given much weight. CDR3 nucleotides: TGCGCCAGCAGCTCGACAGGGGGCGAGGCGGCTGAAGCTTTCTTT. It yields the protein CASSSTGGEAAEAFF. This rearrangement joins TRBV5-1 to TRBJ1-1; 10 positions agree with TRBD1. V trimming: 3 bases; J trimming: 6 bases; junction bases outside the gene matches: 8. This CDR3 is 15 amino acids long. Germline CDR1 reads SGHRS; CDR2 reads YFSETQ. The variable domain in full, completed from reference TRBV5-1 and TRBJ1-1, reads KAGVTQTPRYLIKTRGQQVTLSCSPISGHRSVSWYQQTPGQGLQFLFEYFSETQRNKGNFPGRFSGRQFSNSRSEMNVSTLELGDSALYLCASSSTGGEAAEAFFGQGTRLTVV.

This clonotype was counted between two and nine times. A library prepared for alpha chains yielded this beta chain as an off-target read; its size is of little meaning. The rearrangement links TRBV12-5 to TRBJ2-2; 7 positions match TRBD1. V lost 7 bases and J lost 0; bases outside the gene matches: 5. From germline, CDR1 is LGHNT and CDR2 FRNRAP. The CDR3 contains 15 residues. This chain's CDR3 is CASDQGEPNTGELFF. CDR3 nucleotide sequence: TGTGCTAGTGATCAGGGGGAGCCGAACACCGGGGAGCTGTTTTTT.

This clonotype was seen at least ten times. This beta chain is a stray read from a library made for alpha chains; its abundance is not meaningful. The rearrangement links TRBV16 to TRBJ1-5, with 7 bases aligning to TRBD1. J was trimmed by 5 bases and V by 2 bases; bases with no gene match: 3. The germline V gene has CDR1 KGHSY and CDR2 FQNENV. CDR3 length: 14 residues. The CDR3 protein is CASSQRQGDQPQHF. Written as DNA, the CDR3 is TGTGCCAGCAGCCAACGACAGGGCGATCAGCCCCAGCATTTT.

At least ten counts were recorded for this clonotype. This beta chain is an unintended read in a library built for alpha chains; its size means little. The V gene is TRBV7-3, the J gene TRBJ1-2; the D gene is possibly TRBD1 (6 bases). Germline CDR1 SGHTA, CDR2 FQGTGA. Trimming took 1 base from V and 6 from J, leaving 9 bases between them. The length of the CDR3 is 13 residues. CDR3 in amino acids: CASSLNRVHGYTF. The CDR3 DNA reads as TGTGCCAGCAGCTTAAACAGGGTGCATGGCTACACCTTC. The full variable domain, completed using reference TRBV7-3 and TRBJ1-2, is GAGVSQTPSNKVTEKGKYVELRCDPISGHTALYWYRQSLGQGPEFLIYFQGTGAADDSGLPNDRFFAVRPEGSVSTLKIQRTERGDSAVYLCASSLNRVHGYTFGSGTRLTVV.

In this sample, this clonotype turned up many times. A library prepared for alpha chains yielded this beta chain as an off-target read; its size is of little meaning. This rearrangement joins TRBV29-1 to TRBJ1-3; D is unclear. V was shortened by 6 bases and J by 4 bases, with 16 bases between the two germline ends. CDR1 is SQVTM, CDR2 ANQGSEA, per germline. The CDR3 totals 14 residues. The CDR3 nucleotides are TGCAGCGTAGAGGACGGAATCTCAGGAAACACCATATATTTT. Translating gives CSVEDGISGNTIYF.

Many counts were recorded for this clonotype. Since it is a stray read in a library aimed at alpha chains, this beta chain has a size that is not meaningful. The rearrangement joins TRBV5-1 to TRBJ2-1, with D tentatively TRBD2 (5 bases). The ends were cut back, 0 bases at V and 2 bases at J, with 9 bases in the middle. The CDR3 contains 15 residues. CDR1 and CDR2 (germline): SGHRS, YFSETQ. The CDR3 region has the DNA TGCGCCAGCAGCTTGGACGGTAGCGCCTACAATGAGCAGTTCTTC. This sequence encodes CASSLDGSAYNEQFF. Supplemented by reference TRBV5-1 and TRBJ2-1, the full variable domain reads KAGVTQTPRYLIKTRGQQVTLSCSPISGHRSVSWYQQTPGQGLQFLFEYFSETQRNKGNFPGRFSGRQFSNSRSEMNVSTLELGDSALYLCASSLDGSAYNEQFFGPGTRLTVL.

As to this clonotype: Being off target in a library aimed at alpha chains, this beta chain has a size of little meaning. The chain uses TRBV3-1 and TRBJ2-3, with 7 nucleotides matching TRBD2. V gave up 4 bases and J gave up 6 bases; unmatched junction bases: 19. The V gene's germline CDR1 is LGHDT and CDR2 YNNKEL (reference sequence). This CDR3 is built from 18 residues. Here the CDR3 reads CASSPPLGAGESADTQYF. CDR3 nucleotides: TGTGCCAGCAGCCCGCCCCTCGGTGCGGGGGAATCGGCGGATACGCAGTATTTT.

In its sample, this clonotype is medium-sized. This beta chain lies outside the target of a library built for alpha chains; its clone size means little. The chain has TRBV4-3 and TRBJ1-1, with D unclear. Trimming removed 1 base at V and 1 base at J, with 10 bases between. Germline V gene data show CDR1 as LGHNA and CDR2 as YSLEER. The CDR3 is 15 residues long. CDR3 loop: CASSQVGQGNTEAFF. CDR3 in DNA: TGCGCCAGCAGCCAAGTAGGGCAAGGGAACACTGAAGCTTTCTTT.

This clonotype was picked up many times. The library was built for alpha chains, so this beta chain is an off-target read and its size means little. V is TRBV19 and J is TRBJ2-1; no clear D gene. Per the germline V gene, CDR1 is LNHDA and CDR2 is SQIVND (reference sequence). The V end was cut by 5 bases, the J end by 2 bases, with 4 bases between. This CDR3 is built from 12 residues. CDR3 DNA sequence: TGTGCCAGTAGTGGGGCCTACAATGAGCAGTTCTTC. Its protein product is CASSGAYNEQFF.

As to this clonotype: This beta chain lies outside the target of a library built for alpha chains; its clone size means little. This chain uses TRBV12-3 or TRBV12-4 with TRBJ2-2; D is perhaps TRBD1 (6 bases). This CDR3 is 16 amino acids long. Deletions cut 5 bases from V and 7 bases from J, with 20 bases between. The CDR3 protein is CASSLGQGGSGGELFF. Written as DNA, the CDR3 is TGTGCCAGCAGTCTCGGGCAAGGGGGAAGTGGCGGGGAGCTGTTTTTT.

This clonotype was observed many times. Since it is a stray read in a library aimed at alpha chains, this beta chain has a size that is not meaningful. The gene calls are TRBV7-8 and TRBJ2-3; 10 bases align to TRBD2. Losses at the gene ends were 4 bases for V and 4 bases for J; bases not matched to a gene: 5. Germline assignment: CDR1 SGHVS and CDR2 FQNEAQ. This CDR3 contains 15 residues. The CDR3 DNA reads as TGTGCCAGCAGCTACCTAGCGGGGGTCCCAGATACGCAGTATTTT. Translation gives CASSYLAGVPDTQYF.

This clonotype was seen many times. For a library built for alpha chains, this beta chain is a stray read; little rests on its size. The chain uses TRBV6-5 and TRBJ2-3, with D perhaps matching TRBD2 (6 bases). Per the germline V gene, CDR1 is MNHEY and CDR2 is SVGAGI. Between the trimmed V and J ends, which lost 7 bases and 2 bases, there was a span of 16 bases. This CDR3 has 15 residues. For the CDR3, the DNA is TGTGCCAGCACCTTCAAGGGCGGGATCACAGATACGCAGTATTTT. Encoded protein: CASTFKGGITDTQYF.

This clonotype has ten or more counts. This beta chain was picked up by a library intended for alpha chains and is off target, so its count carries little meaning. The chain recombines TRBV6-2 or TRBV6-3 with TRBJ2-2; D gene uncertain. The CDR3 length is 13 residues. Looked up from germline, CDR1 is MNHEY and CDR2 is SVGEGT. V gave up 7 bases and J gave up 6 bases, with 12 bases separating them. CDR3 sequence: CASTELVSGELFF. DNA of the CDR3: TGTGCCAGCACTGAATTGGTGTCCGGGGAGCTGTTTTTT.

The sample holds a few counts of this clonotype. Because this beta chain is a stray read in a library intended to capture alpha chains, its abundance should not be given much weight. V gene TRBV6-5 combines with J gene TRBJ2-7; TRBD1 matches 8 bases. V shed 5 bases and J 4 bases; nucleotides not matched to a gene: 13. Germline V CDR1 and CDR2: MNHEY, SVGAGI. The CDR3 length is 16 residues. The CDR3 here is CASSRSYRGTFYEQYF. CDR3 DNA sequence: TGTGCCAGCAGTAGATCTTACAGGGGGACTTTTTACGAGCAGTACTTC.

This clonotype was seen at least ten times. This beta chain represents an off-target read in a library built for alpha chains; its size is of limited meaning. The rearrangement links TRBV12-3 or TRBV12-4 to TRBJ2-3; 16 nucleotides agree with TRBD2. The junction had 5 bases not matched to a gene; V was cut back by 6 bases and J by 5 bases. The CDR3 consists of 16 residues. In nucleotides, the CDR3 is TGTGCCAGCAGCTACGGGACTAGCGGGGGGGTAGATACGCAGTATTTT. Translation: CASSYGTSGGVDTQYF.

This clonotype appeared many times. The library was prepared for alpha chains; this beta chain is a stray read, so its frequency means little. V gene TRBV29-1 combines with J gene TRBJ2-3, with 12 nucleotides matching TRBD2. V trimming: 7 bases; J trimming: 3 bases; junction bases outside the gene matches: 5. The CDR3 covers 14 residues. Germline V gives CDR1 SQVTM, CDR2 ANQGSEA. CDR3 in DNA: TGCAGCGGACTAGCGGGGGATTTTACAGATACGCAGTATTTT. This sequence encodes CSGLAGDFTDTQYF.

There are a few counts of this clonotype. Found in a library prepared for alpha chains, this beta chain is an off-target read, and its abundance has little meaning. The chain links TRBV5-1 to TRBJ2-5; 7 positions agree with TRBD1. The ends lost 4 bases at V and 5 bases at J; junction bases unmatched: 11. This CDR3 has 15 residues. The germline V gene has CDR1 SGHRS and CDR2 YFSETQ. CDR3 sequence: CASSRDSGVLETQYF. CDR3 sequence (DNA): TGCGCCAGCAGCCGGGACAGTGGAGTTTTGGAGACCCAGTACTTC.

This clonotype was seen many times. This beta chain is a stray read from a library made for alpha chains; its abundance is not meaningful. The CDR3 protein is CASSLAQGGDGYTF. The CDR3 region has the DNA TGTGCCAGCAGCTTAGCGCAGGGAGGGGACGGCTACACCTTC. This sequence joins TRBV7-8 and TRBJ1-2; TRBD1 might be the D (5 bases). Trimming removed 0 bases at V and 8 bases at J, with 13 bases between. The CDR3 consists of 14 residues. CDR1 is SGHVS, CDR2 FQNEAQ, per germline.

This clonotype was counted a few times. A much bigger clone sits one base away, suggesting this may be a read error. A library made for alpha chains picked up this beta chain off target, so its size means little. CDR3 amino acids: CASSSPWDSSYEQYF. CDR3 nucleotide sequence: TGTGCCAGCAGCTCCCCCTGGGACAGCTCCTACGAGCAGTACTTC. J is TRBJ2-7 and V is TRBV11-2, with TRBD1 matching 7 bases. J gave up 0 bases and V 4 bases, and 6 bases lay outside the gene matches. Germline CDR1 reads SGHAT; CDR2 reads FQNNGV. The CDR3 has 15 amino acids.